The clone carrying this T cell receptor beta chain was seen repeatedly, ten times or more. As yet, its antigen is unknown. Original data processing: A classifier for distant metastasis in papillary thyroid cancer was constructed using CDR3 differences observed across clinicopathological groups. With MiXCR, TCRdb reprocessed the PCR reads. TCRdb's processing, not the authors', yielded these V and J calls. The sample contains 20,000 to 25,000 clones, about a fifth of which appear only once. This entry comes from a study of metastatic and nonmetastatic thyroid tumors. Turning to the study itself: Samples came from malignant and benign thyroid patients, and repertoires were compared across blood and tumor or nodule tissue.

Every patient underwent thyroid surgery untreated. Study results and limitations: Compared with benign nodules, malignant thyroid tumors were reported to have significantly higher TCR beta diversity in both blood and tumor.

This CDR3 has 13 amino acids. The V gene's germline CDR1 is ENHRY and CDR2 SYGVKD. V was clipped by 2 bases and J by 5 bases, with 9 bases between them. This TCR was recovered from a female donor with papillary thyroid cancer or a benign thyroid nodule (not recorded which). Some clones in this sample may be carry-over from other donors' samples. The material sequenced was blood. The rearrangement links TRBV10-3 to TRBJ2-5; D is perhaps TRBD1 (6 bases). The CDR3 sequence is CAISEDRTETQYF. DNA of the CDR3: TGTGCCATCAGTGAGGACAGGACGGAGACCCAGTACTTC.